This T cell receptor beta chain was identified in a study of shared clonotypes between healthy human individuals. Study-level background: Every donor yielded three CD4 naive, three CD4 memory, two CD8 naive and one CD8 memory plate.

CDR3 length: 14 amino acids. Between the trimmed V and J ends, which lost 1 base and 3 bases, there was a span of 7 bases. Germline V gene lookup returns CDR1 SGHNT and CDR2 YYREEE (reference sequence). Sequencing used immunoSEQ multiplex PCR; TCRdb keeps in-frame clones, though not all of them. The repertoire holds 2,500,000 or so clones, with under 95% as singletons. The rearrangement joins TRBV5-4 to TRBJ1-4; D is unclear. The sample taken for sequencing was naive CD4+ T cells from PBMCs. Subset defined: CD45RA+ positively selected. This receptor was identified in a man between 18 and 35 years old in good health. Some clones in this sample may be carry-over from other donors' samples. The CDR3 DNA reads TGTGCCAGCAGCTTGTACGGGCCTAATGAAAAACTGTTTTTT. Its protein product is CASSLYGPNEKLFF.